A single T cell receptor beta chain is shown here with its context. The data originate from a study of identifying expanded T cells in peripheral blood. Sequencing used immunoSEQ multiplex PCR; TCRdb keeps in-frame clones, though not all of them. This sample has more than 70,000 clones, with approximately 83% found just once. CDR3 length: 16 amino acids. V lost 4 bases, J lost 3 bases, and 18 bases lay in between. The germline V gene encodes CDR1 LGHNA and CDR2 YSLEER. Sequences were obtained from blood. The clonotype comes from a person aged 18 to 70 in good health. V and J are TRBV4-3 and TRBJ2-5; TRBD1 might be the D (6 bases). The CDR3 bases are TGCGCCAGCAGCCGGAGCCTGACAGGACATGAAGAGACCCAGTACTTC. Encoded protein: CASSRSLTGHEETQYF.